The following is a T cell receptor (beta chain) sequence with its context. Its antigen is unidentified. These data are taken from a study of post-analysis software for immune sequencing data. The wider study: Disease trajectories encompassed relapsing-remitting, secondary progressive and progressive-relapsing multiple sclerosis. General study points: Relative to controls, patients with multiple sclerosis showed significantly lower normalized Chao1 diversity. Compared with controls, patients had more of about five TRBV segments, including TRBV5-6, TRBV5-1 and TRBV20-1. Same-batch samples co-clustered strongly by F measure.

The TCR beta cDNA libraries contained unique molecular identifiers. TCRdb used MiXCR to reprocess the PCR reads, holding one entry per CDR3 protein. This sample has hundreds of thousands of distinct CDR3 sequences, with approximately 50% found just once. V lost 2 bases to trimming and J lost 0 bases, with 11 bases between them. The CDR3 has 16 amino acids. Germline CDR1 reads LNHNV; CDR2 reads YYDKDF (reference sequence). Sequences were obtained from blood. The rearrangement uses TRBV15 and TRBJ2-1; D perhaps matches TRBD2 (5 bases). The source is a girl aged 10 to 17 with multiple sclerosis. The CDR3 DNA reads as TGTGCCACCAGCAGAACGCTGGGGAGCTCCTACAATGAGCAGTTCTTC. Protein product: CATSRTLGSSYNEQFF.